Each of the 23 T cell receptor beta chains below was sequenced from the same sample in a study of regulatory T cells in long-lasting Graves disease. Construction of the TCR beta libraries employed iRepertoire HTBI primers in conjunction with Arm-PCR of CDR3 regions. TCRdb reanalysed the multiplex PCR reads using MiXCR and keeps one entry per CDR3 protein. The sample contains 350,000 to 400,000 distinct CDR3 sequences, around 16% of which appear only once. Time point reported: newly diagnosed GD, antithyroid drugs for less than 3 months. Extracted RNA from PBMCs served as the source of the TCR library. This same sample was also taken into another study, of T cells in Graves' hyperthyroidism and ophthalmopathy.

The source was peripheral blood mononuclear cells (PBMCs), collected at new diagnosis, from a patient treated with antithyroid drugs. The source of these receptors is a woman aged 18-35 years with Graves disease.

This clonotype was recorded at least ten times. J is TRBJ2-7 and V is TRBV5-1; D unresolved. Germline assignment: CDR1 SGHRS and CDR2 YFSETQ. CDR3 length equals 14 residues. Trimming cost V 0 bases and J 3 bases, with 10 bases left between them. CDR3 coding DNA: TGCGCCAGCAGCTTGGGAGGAGACGGCTACGAGCAGTACTTC. Protein: CASSLGGDGYEQYF. The full variable domain, in which reference TRBV5-1 and TRBJ2-7 provide the parts outside the CDR3, is KAGVTQTPRYLIKTRGQQVTLSCSPISGHRSVSWYQQTPGQGLQFLFEYFSETQRNKGNFPGRFSGRQFSNSRSEMNVSTLELGDSALYLCASSLGGDGYEQYFGPGTRLTVT.

At least ten counts were recorded for this clonotype. The V and J genes are TRBV12-3 or TRBV12-4 and TRBJ2-2; 7 bases are a match to TRBD2. Trimming at V came to 10 bases and at J to 0 bases, leaving 2 bases not matched to a gene. This CDR3 comprises 13 residues. The CDR3 DNA follows: TGTGCCACCACTAGCGCGAACACCGGGGAGCTGTTTTTT. Encoded protein: CATTSANTGELFF.

This clonotype was counted at least ten times. The chain links TRBV29-1 to TRBJ2-7; TRBD1 matches at 9 bases. This CDR3 is built from 13 residues. V shed 5 bases and J 7 bases; nucleotides not matched to a gene: 9. CDR1 is SQVTM, CDR2 ANQGSEA, per germline. CDR3 in DNA: TGCAGCGTTATTGGGGGACAGGGCGGGGAGCAGTACTTC. It yields the protein CSVIGGQGGEQYF.

This clonotype was detected many times. The gene calls are TRBV14 and TRBJ2-3; D uncertain. Deletions cut 5 bases from V and 6 bases from J, with 12 bases between. The CDR3 sequence is 13 residues long. Germline V gene data show CDR1 as SGHDN and CDR2 as FVKESK. The CDR3 spells CASSFRPLDTQYF. CDR3 bases: TGTGCCAGCAGCTTCCGACCCCTCGATACGCAGTATTTT.

The chain employs TRBV2 and TRBJ2-1; 7 positions agree with TRBD2. V was pared by 5 bases and J by 8 bases, with 12 bases of the junction left unmatched. There are 15 residues in the CDR3. Germline-derived CDR1 and CDR2 are SNHLY and FYNNEI. The CDR3 reads CASSLSGTILHEQFF. The DNA of the CDR3 is TGTGCCAGCAGTTTGTCCGGGACTATCTTGCATGAGCAGTTCTTC.

The V call is TRBV27, the J call TRBJ2-1, with 7 bases lining up with TRBD1. This CDR3 is 16 amino acids long. Trimming cost V 7 bases and J 8 bases; bases outside gene matches: 17. CDR1 and CDR2 from the germline V gene are MNHEY and SMNVEV (reference sequence). The CDR3 DNA follows: TGTGCCAGCACCCCCCTCTTTAGAGACAGGGCCCATGAGCAGTTCTTC. Encoded protein: CASTPLFRDRAHEQFF.

This clonotype showed up many times. CDR3 amino acids: CASSLTNGLSYEQYF. Here the CDR3 DNA reads TGTGCCAGCAGTTTAACGAACGGACTATCCTACGAGCAGTACTTC. This chain links TRBV12-3 or TRBV12-4 with TRBJ2-7; D possibly corresponds to TRBD2 (6 bases). V was clipped by 2 bases and J by 1 base, with 12 bases between them. This CDR3 has 15 residues.

This clonotype was counted many times. This chain links TRBV20-1 with TRBJ2-7; 10 bases map to TRBD1. This CDR3 contains 16 residues. The V gene's germline CDR1 is DFQATT and CDR2 SNEGSKA (reference sequence). The CDR3 spells CRAHPMAGTGDNEQYF. CDR3 nucleotide sequence: TGCAGAGCTCACCCCATGGCCGGGACAGGGGACAACGAGCAGTACTTC.

This clonotype was detected ten times or more. This chain connects TRBV16 to TRBJ1-6; D might be TRBD1 (5 bases). The CDR3 is made up of 16 amino acids. Looked up from germline, CDR1 is KGHSY and CDR2 is FQNENV. The V end lost 4 bases, the J end lost 4 bases, and 14 bases lay between the germline ends. CDR3 region: CASSPIGTVYNSPLHF. Here the CDR3 DNA reads TGTGCCAGCAGCCCAATCGGGACGGTATATAATTCACCCCTCCACTTT. Filled out from reference TRBV16 and TRBJ1-6, the complete variable domain reads GEEVAQTPKHLVRGEGQKAKLYCAPIKGHSYVFWYQQVLKNEFKFLISFQNENVFDETGMPKERFSAKCLPNSPCSLEIQATKLEDSAVYFCASSPIGTVYNSPLHFGNGTRLTVT.

At least ten counts were recorded for this clonotype. The V call is TRBV20-1, the J call TRBJ2-7; 10 bases are a match to TRBD2. The CDR3 is made up of 14 amino acids. V shed 0 bases and J 7 bases; nucleotides not matched to a gene: 6. Per germline, CDR1 DFQATT and CDR2 SNEGSKA (reference sequence). CDR3 protein: CSARDILAGEEQYF. The CDR3 bases are TGCAGTGCTAGAGATATCCTAGCGGGAGAAGAGCAGTACTTC.

Ten or more counts support this clonotype. The chain uses TRBV2 and TRBJ1-6; a weak D match, TRBD1 (6 bases). The CDR3 has 14 residues. The germline V gene has CDR1 SNHLY and CDR2 FYNNEI. V lost 7 bases and J lost 10, with 17 bases in between. The CDR3 sequence is CASTLGQPGSPLHF. In DNA form, the CDR3 reads TGTGCCAGCACCCTCGGACAGCCTGGGTCACCCCTCCACTTT.

This clonotype has a count of ten or more. The chain couples TRBV4-2 to TRBJ2-7, with 7 bases identical to TRBD2. V lost 3 bases and J lost 2; bases outside the gene matches: 1. Germline loops: CDR1 LGHNA, CDR2 YNFKEQ. The CDR3 totals 13 residues. The CDR3 nucleotides read TGTGCCAGCAGCCAGGGAGGGACCTACGAGCAGTACTTC. This codes for CASSQGGTYEQYF.

This clonotype was counted many times. The J gene is TRBJ1-5, the V gene TRBV30; the D is unclear. Germline assignment: CDR1 GTSNPN and CDR2 SVGIG (reference sequence). This CDR3 region has 13 residues. The V and J ends lost 0 bases and 1 base respectively, with 4 bases between them. CDR3 amino acids: CAWSVVSNQPQHF. In DNA, the CDR3 is TGTGCCTGGAGTGTCGTCAGCAATCAGCCCCAGCATTTT.

This clonotype was observed many times. The genes are TRBV11-3 and TRBJ2-5, with a possible D match to TRBD2 (6 bases). The germline V gene has CDR1 SGHNT and CDR2 YENEEA. The CDR3 extends over 14 amino acids. V gave up 2 bases and J gave up 2 bases, with 9 bases separating them. This CDR3 reads CASSLSGRQETQYF. The CDR3 DNA reads TGTGCCAGCAGCTTAAGCGGGCGACAAGAGACCCAGTACTTC. Based on the CDR3 plus reference TRBV11-3 and TRBJ2-5, the full variable domain is EAGVVQSPRYKIIEKKQPVAFWCNPISGHNTLYWYLQNLGQGPELLIRYENEEAVDDSQLPKDRFSAERLKGVDSTLKIQPAELGDSAVYLCASSLSGRQETQYFGPGTRLLVL.

The table lists this clonotype with a few counts. This chain connects TRBV4-1 to TRBJ1-5; D not resolved. This CDR3 has 17 residues. Trimming pared 0 bases from V and 0 bases from J, leaving 12 bases between. Germline CDR1 MGHRA, CDR2 YSYEKL. The CDR3 loop is CASSQEEYGNSNQPQHF. As DNA, the CDR3 is TGCGCCAGCAGCCAAGAAGAATACGGGAATAGCAATCAGCCCCAGCATTTT.

About this clonotype itself: Because the CDR3 is missing its conserved closing phenylalanine or tryptophan, this is likely a read error. The V call is TRBV29-1, the J call TRBJ2-6, with a possible D match to TRBD2 (6 bases). The CDR3 runs 15 residues. The V end lost 5 bases, the J end lost 0 bases, and 11 bases lay between the germline ends. Germline V gene data show CDR1 as SQVTM and CDR2 as ANQGSEA. DNA for the CDR3: TGCAGCGTTTGGGACGGGAGCTCTGGGGCCAACGTCCTGACTTCC. Protein: CSVWDGSSGANVLTS.

This clonotype was seen repeatedly, ten times or more. The chain carries TRBV20-1 and TRBJ2-5, with D unresolved. CDR3 length equals 13 residues. The V end lost 2 bases, the J end lost 5 bases, and 12 bases lay between the germline ends. Germline lookup yields CDR1 DFQATT and CDR2 SNEGSKA (reference sequence). CDR3 sequence reads: CSARWGFTETQYF. Here the CDR3 DNA reads TGCAGTGCTAGATGGGGTTTTACTGAGACCCAGTACTTC.

At least ten counts were recorded for this clonotype. The V call is TRBV11-2, the J call TRBJ2-1; D uncertain. The CDR3 is 13 amino acids. Trimming left V 5 bases short and J 6 bases short, with 11 bases between. Germline V gene lookup returns CDR1 SGHAT and CDR2 FQNNGV. CDR3 nucleotide sequence: TGTGCCAGCAGCCCTCCGAATCTCAATGAGCAGTTCTTC. Translating it yields CASSPPNLNEQFF.

In its sample, this clonotype was seen a few times. This sequence joins TRBV7-9 and TRBJ1-5; D is uncertain. The CDR3 is 12 residues long. Trimming left V 5 bases short and J 5 bases short, with 7 bases between. The V gene's germline CDR1 is SEHNR and CDR2 FQNEAQ (reference sequence). CDR3 DNA sequence: TGTGCCAGCAGCGCTGATGATCAGCCCCAGCATTTT. Residues: CASSADDQPQHF.

This clonotype turned up a few times. The chain uses TRBV27 and TRBJ2-4; 12 nucleotides align to TRBD2. V trimming: 6 bases; J trimming: 7 bases; junction bases outside the gene matches: 4. Germline V gene lookup returns CDR1 MNHEY and CDR2 SMNVEV (reference sequence). The length of the CDR3 is 14 residues. CDR3: CASRTLAGGNIQYF. The CDR3 DNA sequence: TGTGCCAGCAGGACCCTAGCGGGAGGGAACATTCAGTACTTC.

This clonotype was detected many times. This chain links TRBV12-3 or TRBV12-4 with TRBJ2-3, with 12 bases fitting TRBD2. This CDR3 is built from 16 residues. V lost 4 bases to trimming and J lost 2 bases; unmatched junction nucleotides: 4. This chain's CDR3 is CASSSGLAGPTDTQYF. CDR3 nucleotide sequence: TGTGCCAGCAGTTCCGGACTAGCGGGGCCCACAGATACGCAGTATTTT.

The rearrangement joins TRBV30 to TRBJ2-7, with D tentatively TRBD2 (6 bases). CDR3 length: 12 residues. V gave up 7 bases and J gave up 3 bases, with 13 bases separating them. Germline lookup yields CDR1 GTSNPN and CDR2 SVGIG (reference sequence). CDR3 protein: CAYRDSIYEQYF. The CDR3 region has the DNA TGTGCCTACCGGGACTCCATCTACGAGCAGTACTTC.

This clonotype came up many times. The chain employs TRBV3-1 and TRBJ2-7, with D perhaps assigned TRBD1 or TRBD2 (5 bases each). CDR1 is LGHDT and CDR2 is YNNKEL in the germline V gene (reference sequence). Trimming shortened V by 0 bases and J by 3 bases, and 9 bases separated the two germline ends. This CDR3 has 14 amino acids. The CDR3 spells CASSQDSDSYEQYF. DNA for the CDR3: TGTGCCAGCAGCCAAGATAGCGACAGCTACGAGCAGTACTTC.